This TCR beta chain was sequenced in a study of breast tumors, draining lymph nodes, adjacent tissues. A word on this clonotype: Its target is unknown. The junction departs from germline at one end; a sequencing error may be responsible.

A single record per CDR3 protein comes from TCRdb applying MiXCR to the multiplex PCR reads. The profile shows approximately 23,000 distinct CDR3 sequences, 60% to 70% of them singletons. The study's findings and limits: Tumor T cell lymph node origin was a supported hypothesis, not proven. Tumors had less TCR diversity than lymph nodes, more than nontumor tissue.

The germline gives CDR1 SGHVS, CDR2 FQNEAQ. CDR3 length: 16 residues. The sequenced sample was tumor-adjacent breast tissue. This TCR derives from a female donor with breast cancer. Some clones in this sample may be carry-over from other donors' samples. This chain links TRBV7-8 with TRBJ2-7; TRBD2 aligns across 11 bases. The chain's CDR3 is CASSSGTSGLPYEQYF. The CDR3 nucleotides are TGCGCCAGCAGCTCCGGGACTAGCGGACTACCCTACGAGCAGTACTTC.